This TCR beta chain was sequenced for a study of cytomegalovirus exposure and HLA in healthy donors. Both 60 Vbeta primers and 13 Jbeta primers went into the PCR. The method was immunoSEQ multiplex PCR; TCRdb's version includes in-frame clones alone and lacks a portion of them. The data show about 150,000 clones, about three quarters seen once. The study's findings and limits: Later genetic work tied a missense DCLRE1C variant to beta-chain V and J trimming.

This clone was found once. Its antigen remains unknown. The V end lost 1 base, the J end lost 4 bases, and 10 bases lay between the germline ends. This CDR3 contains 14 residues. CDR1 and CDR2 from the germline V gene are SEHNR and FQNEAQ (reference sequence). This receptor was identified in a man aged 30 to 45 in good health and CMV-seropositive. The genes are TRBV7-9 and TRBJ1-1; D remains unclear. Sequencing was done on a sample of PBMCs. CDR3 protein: CASSLGGVRTEAFF. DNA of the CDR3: TGTGCCAGCAGCTTAGGAGGAGTTCGCACTGAAGCTTTCTTT. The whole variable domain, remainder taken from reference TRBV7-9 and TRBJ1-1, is DTGVSQNPRHKITKRGQNVTFRCDPISEHNRLYWYRQTLGQGPEFLTYFQNEAQLEKSRLLSDRFSAERPKGSFSTLEIQRTEQGDSAMYLCASSLGGVRTEAFFGQGTRLTVV.